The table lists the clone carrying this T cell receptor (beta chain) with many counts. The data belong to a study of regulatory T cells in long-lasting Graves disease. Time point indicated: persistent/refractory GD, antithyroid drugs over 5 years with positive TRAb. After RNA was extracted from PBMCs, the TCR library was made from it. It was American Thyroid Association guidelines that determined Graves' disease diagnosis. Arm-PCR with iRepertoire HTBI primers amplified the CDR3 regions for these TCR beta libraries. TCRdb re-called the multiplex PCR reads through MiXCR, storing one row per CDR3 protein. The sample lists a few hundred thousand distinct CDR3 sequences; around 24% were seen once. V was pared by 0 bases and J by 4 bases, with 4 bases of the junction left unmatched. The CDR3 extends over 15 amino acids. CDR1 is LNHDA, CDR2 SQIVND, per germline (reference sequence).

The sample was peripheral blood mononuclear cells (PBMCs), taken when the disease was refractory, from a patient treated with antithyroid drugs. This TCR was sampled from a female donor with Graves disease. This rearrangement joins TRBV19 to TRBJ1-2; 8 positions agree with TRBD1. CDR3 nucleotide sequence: TGTGCCAGTAGTATAGACAGGGGGCCGGGCTATGGCTACACCTTC. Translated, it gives CASSIDRGPGYGYTF.